What follows are 24 T cell receptor beta chains derived from one specimen sequenced in a study of OX40 agonist ivuxolimab in advanced cancers. Only in-frame clones appear in the TCRdb table, and some are missing; sequencing was by immunoSEQ multiplex PCR. The sample contains some 70,000 clones, more than 70% of which appear only once. Sequencing was performed on CD4+ or CD8+ T cells sorted from blood, taken in a trial of the OX40 agonist ivuxolimab. Receptors originate from an adult with an advanced solid tumor such as melanoma, head and neck, liver or kidney cancer.

This clone appeared once. This chain joins TRBV30 and TRBJ2-1; 7 nucleotides align to TRBD2. The germline CDR1 and CDR2 sequences are GTSNPN and SVGIG (reference sequence). This CDR3 comprises 15 residues. V was pared by 3 bases and J by 10 bases, with 15 bases of the junction left unmatched. The CDR3 sequence: CAWSQTSSSPREQFF. As DNA, the CDR3 is TGTGCCTGGAGCCAGACTAGCTCTTCCCCTCGAGAGCAGTTCTTC.

The gene calls are TRBV29-1 and TRBJ2-2, with 7 bases lining up with TRBD2. In germline, CDR1 is SQVTM, CDR2 ANQGSEA. This CDR3 has 15 amino acids. V shed 6 bases, J shed 0 bases, and the junction held 7 bases outside the gene matches. The CDR3 reads CSVGRGGTNTGELFF. The CDR3 DNA is TGCAGCGTCGGGCGCGGGGGTACGAACACCGGGGAGCTGTTTTTT.

This clone has just a few counts. The rearrangement joins TRBV19 to TRBJ1-5; D perhaps matches TRBD1 (5 bases). The V and J ends lost 9 bases and 4 bases respectively, with 13 bases between them. CDR1 is LNHDA and CDR2 is SQIVND in the germline V gene (reference sequence). This CDR3 has 13 residues. The CDR3 nucleotides are TGTGCCAGCGGGACTTTATCGAATCAGCCCCAGCATTTT. Translation: CASGTLSNQPQHF.

This clone showed up just once. This rearrangement joins TRBV18 to TRBJ2-2; possible D gene TRBD2, 6 bases. The CDR3 spans 14 residues. With 8 bases removed from V and 1 base from J, the gap between germline ends came to 11 bases. CDR1 is KGHSH and CDR2 is LQKENI in the germline V gene. The CDR3 DNA sequence: TGTGCCAGCACCGGGGGACTGAACACCGGGGAGCTGTTTTTT. Amino acid sequence: CASTGGLNTGELFF.

The V gene is TRBV2, the J gene TRBJ1-3, with TRBD1 matching 7 bases. Trimming removed 4 bases from V and 1 base from J; junction bases left unmatched: 4. CDR1 is SNHLY, CDR2 FYNNEI, per germline. CDR3 size: 15 residues. Written as DNA, the CDR3 is TGTGCCAGCAGTGTTTGGGGACAGTCTGGAAACACCATATATTTT. Protein product: CASSVWGQSGNTIYF.

This clone was seen a single time. The chain uses TRBV2 and TRBJ2-5; TRBD1 is a possible D gene (5 bases). The CDR3 spans 13 residues. CDR1 is SNHLY and CDR2 is FYNNEI in the germline V gene. The germline V and J ends were trimmed by 4 bases and 5 bases, with 11 bases remaining between them. CDR3 DNA: TGTGCCAGCAGTGCAGGGCTCGGGGAGACCCAGTACTTC. This encodes CASSAGLGETQYF.

This chain connects TRBV2 to TRBJ2-1, with 10 bases lining up with TRBD2. Trimming removed 7 bases from V and 4 bases from J; junction bases left unmatched: 7. Germline V gene sequence: CDR1 SNHLY, CDR2 FYNNEI. The CDR3 runs to 15 residues. The CDR3 spells CASTSGGATYNEQFF. CDR3 nucleotides: TGTGCCAGCACCAGCGGGGGGGCCACTTACAATGAGCAGTTCTTC.

CDR3 bases: TGTGCCAGCTCGACGGGCGGGGGGGCCTGGTATACGCAGTATTTT. Its translation is CASSTGGGAWYTQYF. This rearrangement joins TRBV2 to TRBJ2-3, with 9 nucleotides matching TRBD2. Germline V gene lookup returns CDR1 SNHLY and CDR2 FYNNEI. V shed 8 bases and J 7 bases; nucleotides not matched to a gene: 13. The CDR3 loop spans 15 amino acids.

The chain links TRBV18 to TRBJ2-1, with TRBD2 identical over 14 bases. With 3 bases clipped from V and 7 bases from J, the junction kept 5 bases outside the gene matches. Germline V gene data show CDR1 as KGHSH and CDR2 as LQKENI. The CDR3 totals 16 residues. The CDR3 region is CASSPGLAGANNEQFF. In DNA form, the CDR3 reads TGTGCCAGCTCACCGGGACTAGCGGGGGCGAATAATGAGCAGTTCTTC.

CDR3 nucleotide sequence: TGTGCCAGCTCACCGGCAGAGGGTTACGAGCAGTACTTC. Amino acid sequence: CASSPAEGYEQYF. V usage is TRBV18 and J usage is TRBJ2-7, with D perhaps TRBD2 (5 bases). V dropped 3 bases and J dropped 4 bases, with 10 bases sitting between them. This CDR3 is built from 13 residues. Germline CDR1 reads KGHSH; CDR2 reads LQKENI.

V is TRBV13 and J is TRBJ2-3; 7 bases line up with TRBD2. CDR3 size: 18 residues. J was trimmed by 2 bases and V by 3 bases; bases with no gene match: 14. From germline, CDR1 is PRHDT and CDR2 FYEKMQ (reference sequence). The CDR3 nucleotides are TGTGCCAGCAGCTTTCGCGGTGTGGCGGGGGAGTTCACAGATACGCAGTATTTT. Translating gives CASSFRGVAGEFTDTQYF.

The genes are TRBV6-6 and TRBJ1-1, with D unresolved. This CDR3 is 11 amino acids long. V lost 7 bases, J lost 4 bases, and 7 bases lay in between. Germline CDR1 is MNHNY and CDR2 is SVGAGI (reference sequence). The CDR3 coding sequence is TGTGCCAGCACCCAGACCACTGAAGCTTTCTTT. Translation: CASTQTTEAFF.

On this clone: Other DNA sequences within the sample encode an identical CDR3. The chain joins TRBV14 to TRBJ1-3; D call uncertain. The CDR3 sequence is 14 residues long. The ends were cut back, 4 bases at V and 2 bases at J, with 9 bases in the middle. Germline CDR1 SGHDN, CDR2 FVKESK. The chain's CDR3 is CASSPLGPGNTIYF. The CDR3 nucleotides are TGTGCCAGCAGCCCACTAGGGCCTGGAAACACCATATATTTT.

The CDR3 DNA reads as TGTGCCAGCAGCGGGACAGTTAATCAGCCCCAGCATTTT. Translated, it gives CASSGTVNQPQHF. The genes are TRBV2 and TRBJ1-5, with 7 positions matching TRBD1. Germline lookup yields CDR1 SNHLY and CDR2 FYNNEI. CDR3 size: 13 residues. With 6 bases clipped from V and 4 bases from J, the junction kept 3 bases outside the gene matches.

This clone was counted between two and nine times. The rearrangement joins TRBV19 to TRBJ2-7; D ambiguous. CDR3 length: 15 residues. Trimming cost V 2 bases and J 0 bases, with 11 bases left between them. CDR1 and CDR2 (germline): LNHDA, SQIVND (reference sequence). CDR3 sequence (DNA): TGTGCCAGTAGTATACAGGCCACAAGCTCCTACGAGCAGTACTTC. It translates to CASSIQATSSYEQYF.

This clone appeared once. The chain employs TRBV7-2 and TRBJ1-1, with D unclear. Germline values: CDR1 SGHTA, CDR2 FQGNSA. Deletions cut 1 base from V and 1 base from J, with 7 bases between. This CDR3 contains 14 residues. The CDR3 sequence is CASSLVRRNTEAFF. DNA of the CDR3: TGTGCCAGCAGCTTAGTGCGACGGAACACTGAAGCTTTCTTT. Looking up the rest from reference TRBV7-2 and TRBJ1-1 gives the full variable domain: GAGVSQSPSNKVTEKGKDVELRCDPISGHTALYWYRQSLGQGLEFLIYFQGNSAPDKSGLPSDRFSAERTGGSVSTLTIQRTQQEDSAVYLCASSLVRRNTEAFFGQGTRLTVV.

The chain has TRBV6-6 and TRBJ1-5; a possible D gene is TRBD1 (6 bases). The CDR3 sequence is 14 residues long. Germline V gene lookup returns CDR1 MNHNY and CDR2 SVGAGI (reference sequence). Trimming cost V 5 bases and J 7 bases, with 15 bases left between them. CDR3 DNA: TGTGCCAGCAGTAGATTACAGGGTACACAGCCCCAGCATTTT. Its translation: CASSRLQGTQPQHF.

The V and J genes are TRBV7-2 and TRBJ1-2; D possibly corresponds to TRBD1 (5 bases). V was pared by 5 bases and J by 2 bases, with 12 bases between. The CDR3 length is 14 residues. Germline-derived CDR1 and CDR2 are SGHTA and FQGNSA. Here the CDR3 reads CASSPGGGNYGYTF. CDR3 nucleotide sequence: TGTGCCAGCAGCCCCGGGGGGGGGAACTATGGCTACACCTTC.

The V and J genes are TRBV4-2 and TRBJ2-1; TRBD2 aligns across 8 bases. The length of the CDR3 is 20 residues. The ends lost 2 bases at V and 0 bases at J; junction bases unmatched: 15. The V gene's germline CDR1 is LGHNA and CDR2 YNFKEQ. The CDR3 DNA reads TGTGCCAGCAGCCAATCTAAAATTAGCGGGGTCCTAGGCTCCTACAATGAGCAGTTCTTC. Translated, it gives CASSQSKISGVLGSYNEQFF.

V is TRBV6-6 and J is TRBJ2-3, with D unresolved. Germline V gene lookup returns CDR1 MNHNY and CDR2 SVGAGI (reference sequence). Trimming stripped 5 bases from V and 6 bases from J, with 12 bases between. The CDR3 runs 13 residues. The CDR3: CASSIPFPDTQYF. CDR3 DNA sequence: TGTGCCAGCAGTATCCCCTTCCCGGATACGCAGTATTTT.

This clone was picked up one time. J is TRBJ2-2 and V is TRBV6-4; D is unresolved. Germline V gene lookup returns CDR1 MRHNA and CDR2 SNTAGT. The CDR3 loop spans 13 amino acids. V shed 6 bases and J shed 2 bases, with 7 bases lying between them. CDR3 coding DNA: TGTGCCAGCAGGGACCAAAACACCGGGGAGCTGTTTTTT. Its translation is CASRDQNTGELFF.

V usage is TRBV6-1 and J usage is TRBJ2-5; TRBD1 might be the D (5 bases). This CDR3 contains 12 residues. Germline V gene sequence: CDR1 MNHNS, CDR2 SASEGT. V lost 6 bases to trimming and J lost 4 bases, with 9 bases between them. CDR3: CASRVRGETQYF. The CDR3 DNA is TGTGCCAGCAGGGTAAGGGGAGAGACCCAGTACTTC.

CDR3 protein: CAWSTGTENEKLFF. The CDR3 nucleotides read TGTGCCTGGAGTACCGGGACAGAAAATGAAAAACTGTTTTTT. The chain combines TRBV30 with TRBJ1-4; 7 nucleotides align to TRBD1. Trimming took 2 bases from V and 5 from J; bases not matched to a gene: 5. Germline-derived CDR1 and CDR2 are GTSNPN and SVGIG (reference sequence). The CDR3 totals 14 residues. Complete variable domain (other parts from reference TRBV30 and TRBJ1-4): SQTIHQWPATLVQPVGSPLSLECTVEGTSNPNLYWYRQAAGRGLQLLFYSVGIGQISSEVPQNLSASRPQDRQFILSSKKLLLSDSGFYLCAWSTGTENEKLFFGSGTQLSVL.

There are a few counts of this clone. The genes are TRBV2 and TRBJ1-6; TRBD1 aligns across 7 bases. The CDR3 runs to 13 residues. With 6 bases clipped from V and 9 bases from J, the junction kept 5 bases outside the gene matches. CDR1 is SNHLY and CDR2 is FYNNEI in the germline V gene. CDR3 nucleotide sequence: TGTGCCAGCAGGGACAGGTTTCTTTCACCCCTCCACTTT. Protein product: CASRDRFLSPLHF.